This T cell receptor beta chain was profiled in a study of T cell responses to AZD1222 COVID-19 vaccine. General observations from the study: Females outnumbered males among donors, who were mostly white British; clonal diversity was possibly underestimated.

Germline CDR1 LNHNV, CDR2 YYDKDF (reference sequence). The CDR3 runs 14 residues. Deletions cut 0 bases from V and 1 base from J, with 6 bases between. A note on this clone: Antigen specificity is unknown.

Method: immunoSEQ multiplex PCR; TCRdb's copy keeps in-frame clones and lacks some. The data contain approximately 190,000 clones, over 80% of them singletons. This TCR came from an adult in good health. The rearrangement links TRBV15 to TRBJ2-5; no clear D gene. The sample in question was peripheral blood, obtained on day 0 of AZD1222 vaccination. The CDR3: CATSRDHGQETQYF. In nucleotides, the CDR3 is TGTGCCACCAGCAGAGATCATGGCCAAGAGACCCAGTACTTC.